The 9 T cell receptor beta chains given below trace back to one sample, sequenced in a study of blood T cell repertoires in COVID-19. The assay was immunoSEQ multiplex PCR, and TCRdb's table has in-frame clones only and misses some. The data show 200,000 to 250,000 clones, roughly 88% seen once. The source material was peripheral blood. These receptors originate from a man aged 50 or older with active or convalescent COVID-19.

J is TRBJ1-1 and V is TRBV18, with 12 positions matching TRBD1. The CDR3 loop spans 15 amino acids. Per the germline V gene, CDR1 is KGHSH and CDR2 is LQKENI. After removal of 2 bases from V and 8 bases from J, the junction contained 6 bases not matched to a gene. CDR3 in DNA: TGTGCCAGCTCACCAGCGGGACAGGGGGCTGCGGAAGCTTTCTTT. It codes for CASSPAGQGAAEAFF.

The CDR3 is CASSPQGANYGYTF. Written as DNA, the CDR3 is TGTGCCAGCAGCCCACAGGGTGCAAACTATGGCTACACCTTC. The chain has TRBV6-5 and TRBJ1-2, with a tentative D call TRBD1 (6 bases). V dropped 6 bases and J dropped 2 bases, with 13 bases sitting between them. Looked up from germline, CDR1 is MNHEY and CDR2 is SVGAGI. The CDR3 consists of 14 residues.

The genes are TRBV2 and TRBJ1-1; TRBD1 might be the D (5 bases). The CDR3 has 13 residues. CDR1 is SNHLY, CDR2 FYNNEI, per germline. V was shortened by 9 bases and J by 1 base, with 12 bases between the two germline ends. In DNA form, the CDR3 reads TGTGCCAGGGTAGGACAACCGAACACTGAAGCTTTCTTT. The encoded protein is CARVGQPNTEAFF.

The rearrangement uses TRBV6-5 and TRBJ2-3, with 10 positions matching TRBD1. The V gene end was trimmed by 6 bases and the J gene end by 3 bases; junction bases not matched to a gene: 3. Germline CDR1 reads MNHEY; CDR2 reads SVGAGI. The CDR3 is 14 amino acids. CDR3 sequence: CASRSDRGTDTQYF. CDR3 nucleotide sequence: TGTGCCAGCAGATCGGACAGGGGGACAGATACGCAGTATTTT.

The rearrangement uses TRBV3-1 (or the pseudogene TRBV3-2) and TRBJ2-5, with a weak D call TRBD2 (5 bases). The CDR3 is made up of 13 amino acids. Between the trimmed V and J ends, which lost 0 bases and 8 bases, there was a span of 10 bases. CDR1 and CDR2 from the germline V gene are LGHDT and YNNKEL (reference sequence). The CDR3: CASSQDRGFTQYF. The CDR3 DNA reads TGTGCCAGCAGCCAAGATAGAGGGTTTACCCAGTACTTC.

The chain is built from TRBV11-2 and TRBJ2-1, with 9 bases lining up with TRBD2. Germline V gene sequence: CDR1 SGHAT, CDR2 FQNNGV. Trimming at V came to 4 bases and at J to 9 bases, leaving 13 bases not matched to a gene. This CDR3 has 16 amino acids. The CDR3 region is CASSSQVVSGSLEQFF. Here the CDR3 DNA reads TGTGCCAGCAGCTCCCAGGTTGTTAGCGGGAGTCTTGAGCAGTTCTTC.

CDR3 coding DNA: TGTGCCAGTAGTACCCCTGGGACTAGCGGGATTAGCACAGATACGCAGTATTTT. Its translation: CASSTPGTSGISTDTQYF. The rearrangement joins TRBV19 to TRBJ2-3; 13 bases line up with TRBD2. In germline, CDR1 is LNHDA, CDR2 SQIVND (reference sequence). This CDR3 is built from 18 residues. Trimming cost V 4 bases and J 0 bases; bases outside gene matches: 7. The full variable domain, with the rest looked up from reference TRBV19 and TRBJ2-3, is DGGITQSPKYLFRKEGQNVTLSCEQNLNHDAMYWYRQDPGQGLRLIYYSQIVNDFQKGDIAEGYSVSREKKESFPLTVTSAQKNPTAFYLCASSTPGTSGISTDTQYFGPGTRLTVL.

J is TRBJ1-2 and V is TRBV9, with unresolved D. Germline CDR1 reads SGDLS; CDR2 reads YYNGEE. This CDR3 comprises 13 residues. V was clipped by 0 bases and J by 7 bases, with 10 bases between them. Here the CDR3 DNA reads TGTGCCAGCAGCGTAGGAGGGTTAGGTGGCTACACCTTC. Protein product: CASSVGGLGGYTF.

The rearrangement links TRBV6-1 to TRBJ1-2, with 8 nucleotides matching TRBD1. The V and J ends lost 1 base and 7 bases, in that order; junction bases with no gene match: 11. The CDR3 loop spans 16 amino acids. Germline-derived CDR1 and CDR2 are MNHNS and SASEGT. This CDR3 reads CASSEGRRQGLSGYTF. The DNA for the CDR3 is TGTGCCAGCAGTGAAGGAAGGCGACAGGGGCTAAGTGGCTACACCTTC.